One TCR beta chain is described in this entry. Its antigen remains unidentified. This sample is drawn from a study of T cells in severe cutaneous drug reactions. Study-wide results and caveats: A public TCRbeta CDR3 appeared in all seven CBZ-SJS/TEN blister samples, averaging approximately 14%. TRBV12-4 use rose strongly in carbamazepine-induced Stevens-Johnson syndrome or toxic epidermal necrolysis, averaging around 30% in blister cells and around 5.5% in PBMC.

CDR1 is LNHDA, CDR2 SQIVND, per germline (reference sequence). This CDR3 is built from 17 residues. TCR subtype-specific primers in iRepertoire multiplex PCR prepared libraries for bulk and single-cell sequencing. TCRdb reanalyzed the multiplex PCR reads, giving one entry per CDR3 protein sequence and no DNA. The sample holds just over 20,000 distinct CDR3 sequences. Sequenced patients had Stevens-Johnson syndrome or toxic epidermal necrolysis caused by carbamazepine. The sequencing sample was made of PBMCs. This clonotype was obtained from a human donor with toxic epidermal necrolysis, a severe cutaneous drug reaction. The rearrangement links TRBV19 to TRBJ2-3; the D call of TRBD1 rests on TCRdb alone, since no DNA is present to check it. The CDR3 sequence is CASSRPQGAASTDTQYF.